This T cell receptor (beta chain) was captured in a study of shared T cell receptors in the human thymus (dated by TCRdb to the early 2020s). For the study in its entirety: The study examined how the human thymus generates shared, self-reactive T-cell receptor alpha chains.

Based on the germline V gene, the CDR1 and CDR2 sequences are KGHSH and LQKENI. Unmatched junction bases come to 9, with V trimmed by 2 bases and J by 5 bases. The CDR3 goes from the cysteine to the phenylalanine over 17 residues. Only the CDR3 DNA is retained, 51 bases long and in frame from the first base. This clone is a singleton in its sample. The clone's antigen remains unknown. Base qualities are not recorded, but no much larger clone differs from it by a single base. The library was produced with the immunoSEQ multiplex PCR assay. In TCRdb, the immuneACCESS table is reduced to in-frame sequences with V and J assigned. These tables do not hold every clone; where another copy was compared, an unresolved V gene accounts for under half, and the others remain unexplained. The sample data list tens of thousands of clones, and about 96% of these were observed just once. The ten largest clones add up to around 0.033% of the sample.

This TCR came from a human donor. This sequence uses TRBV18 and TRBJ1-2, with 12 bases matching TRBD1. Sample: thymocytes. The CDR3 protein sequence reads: CASSPAGQGATLYGYTF. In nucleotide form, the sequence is TGTGCCAGCTCACCAGCGGGACAGGGGGCGACACTGTATGGCTACACCTTC.